These T cell receptor beta chains were read from a single sample in a study of cytomegalovirus exposure and HLA in healthy donors. Method: immunoSEQ multiplex PCR; TCRdb's copy keeps in-frame clones and lacks some. The sample records about 110,000 clones, roughly 67% being singletons. Sequenced input: PBMCs. The receptor set was obtained from a man aged 35-49 years in good health and CMV-seronegative. Both conserved end residues are part of each CDR3. A D gene is named only where the DNA matches it firmly. Clone size is shown for a subset of rows, as once, few, many or a class of expanded clone.

V	D	size	J	CDR3	DNA
TRBV7-2	.	.	TRBJ1-4	CASSLGPLGNEKLFF	TGTGCCAGCAGCTTAGGACCCCTGGGCAATGAAAAACTGTTTTTT
TRBV2	.	once	TRBJ1-1	CASTPLVTSTEAFF	TGTGCCAGCACTCCCCTGGTGACTAGCACTGAAGCTTTCTTT
TRBV6-5	TRBD1	.	TRBJ1-1	CASSSDRPRSSRAFF	TGTGCCAGCAGCTCGGACAGGCCCAGGAGTAGTAGAGCTTTCTTT
TRBV19	.	.	TRBJ1-1	CATSTGQSKAFF	TGTGCCACCTCAACCGGACAGTCAAAAGCTTTCTTT
TRBV7-9	TRBD1	.	TRBJ1-2	CASSLADRETYTF	TGTGCCAGCAGCTTAGCGGACAGGGAGACCTACACCTTC
TRBV28	.	.	TRBJ2-2	CASSPASLGTGELFF	TGTGCCAGCAGTCCCGCCTCCTTGGGTACCGGGGAGCTGTTTTTT
TRBV11-3	TRBD2	once	TRBJ2-7	CASSLDRLGLAGRGSYEQYF	TGTGCCAGCAGCTTAGATCGCTTGGGGCTAGCGGGGCGGGGGTCCTACGAGCAGTACTTC
TRBV7-3	TRBD1	.	TRBJ2-3	CASSLQRTGVDTQYF	TGTGCCAGCAGCTTACAGAGGACAGGGGTAGATACGCAGTATTTT
TRBV19	.	.	TRBJ1-5	CASRRSGGVRSSNQPQHF	TGTGCCAGTAGGAGATCGGGGGGGGTGAGGAGTAGCAATCAGCCCCAGCATTTT
TRBV29-1	TRBD1	.	TRBJ1-1	CSGGTGGAFF	TGCAGCGGTGGGACAGGGGGAGCTTTCTTT
TRBV7-9	.	.	TRBJ2-7	CASSLGGAGEQYF	TGTGCCAGCAGCTTAGGAGGGGCGGGAGAGCAGTACTTC
TRBV11-2	.	.	TRBJ2-1	CASSLGGRGRGAYNEQFF	TGTGCCAGCAGCTTAGGGGGCCGTGGGCGGGGAGCCTACAATGAGCAGTTCTTC
TRBV7-2	TRBD2	.	TRBJ2-7	CASSLTGLAGTSYEQYF	TGTGCCAGCAGCCTTACCGGACTAGCGGGGACCTCCTACGAGCAGTACTTC
TRBV18	TRBD1	.	TRBJ2-7	CASSRDREGEQYF	TGTGCCAGCTCACGGGACAGGGAAGGCGAGCAGTACTTC
TRBV5-4	TRBD2	.	TRBJ2-1	CASSSGLAGGNNEQFF	TGTGCCAGCAGCTCGGGACTAGCGGGGGGGAACAATGAGCAGTTCTTC
TRBV4-3	TRBD1	few	TRBJ1-5	CASSQDMADRQPQHF	TGCGCCAGCAGCCAAGATATGGCGGACAGGCAGCCCCAGCATTTT
TRBV10-3	TRBD2	.	TRBJ2-7	CAISDPAGGGEQYF	TGTGCCATCAGTGATCCAGCGGGGGGGGGTGAGCAGTACTTC
TRBV2	.	.	TRBJ2-3	CASSWASTDTQYF	TGTGCCAGCAGTTGGGCGTCCACAGATACGCAGTATTTT
TRBV11-2	TRBD1	.	TRBJ2-7	CASRPGTGSNEQYF	TGTGCCAGCAGACCCGGGACAGGGTCCAACGAGCAGTACTTC
TRBV5-1	TRBD1	.	TRBJ2-5	CASSRQGALQETQYF	TGCGCCAGCAGCCGACAGGGGGCGCTTCAAGAGACCCAGTACTTC
TRBV7-2	.	.	TRBJ2-1	CASSENSGGEQFF	TGTGCCAGCAGCGAGAATTCCGGGGGAGAGCAGTTCTTC
TRBV2	.	.	TRBJ2-5	CASRPPGQLQETQYF	TGTGCCAGCAGACCTCCGGGACAACTGCAAGAGACCCAGTACTTC
TRBV19	TRBD2	.	TRBJ2-1	CASSLIAGSSYNEQFF	TGTGCCAGTAGTTTAATAGCGGGGAGCTCCTACAATGAGCAGTTCTTC
TRBV11-3	TRBD1	.	TRBJ1-6	CASSLEKGQSYNSPLHF	TGTGCCAGCAGCTTAGAAAAGGGACAGTCCTATAATTCACCCCTCCACTTT
TRBV5-4	TRBD1	once	TRBJ2-1	CASSLARGNEQFF	TGTGCCAGCAGCTTGGCCAGGGGGAATGAGCAGTTCTTC
TRBV27	.	.	TRBJ1-4	CASSPTGSTTNEKLFF	TGTGCCAGCAGCCCTACGGGGAGTACAACTAATGAAAAACTGTTTTTT
TRBV19	TRBD2	.	TRBJ2-6	CASSSGLAGLSGANVLTF	TGTGCCAGTAGTTCCGGACTAGCGGGGCTCTCTGGGGCCAACGTCCTGACTTTC
TRBV10-3	.	.	TRBJ1-4	CAISGGVSTNEKLFF	TGTGCCATCAGTGGGGGGGTGTCCACTAATGAAAAACTGTTTTTT
TRBV7-2	TRBD1	.	TRBJ2-7	CASSLIQRQGGSYEQYF	TGTGCCAGCAGCTTAATTCAACGACAGGGTGGTTCGTACGAGCAGTACTTC
TRBV30	TRBD1	.	TRBJ1-5	CAWSQRDRGNQPQHF	TGTGCCTGGAGTCAACGGGACAGGGGCAATCAGCCCCAGCATTTT
TRBV29-1	TRBD1	.	TRBJ2-1	CSADRGRNEQFF	TGCAGCGCGGACAGGGGACGCAATGAGCAGTTCTTC
TRBV5-1	TRBD2	.	TRBJ2-3	CASSSTGGLSDTQYF	TGCGCCAGCAGCTCTACGGGGGGTTTGTCAGATACGCAGTATTTT
TRBV5-1	TRBD2	.	TRBJ2-7	CASSLEVGGVYEQYF	TGCGCCAGCAGCTTGGAAGTCGGGGGGGTCTACGAGCAGTACTTC
TRBV2	.	.	TRBJ2-7	CARSRVDFRQLLSYEQYF	TGTGCCAGGAGCAGAGTGGATTTCAGACAGTTGTTATCCTACGAGCAGTACTTC
TRBV7-2	.	few	TRBJ2-7	CASSLGSTRDYEQYF	TGTGCCAGCAGCTTAGGGTCGACCAGGGACTACGAGCAGTACTTC
TRBV28	.	.	TRBJ1-1	CASIFTGSSTEAFF	TGTGCCAGCATCTTCACAGGGTCGAGCACTGAAGCTTTCTTT
TRBV2	.	once	TRBJ2-1	CASSPLDGSSYNEQFF	TGTGCCAGCAGTCCTTTAGACGGGAGCTCCTACAATGAGCAGTTCTTC
TRBV30	TRBD1	.	TRBJ1-1	CAYLTGLNTEAFF	TGTGCCTACTTGACAGGGCTGAACACTGAAGCTTTCTTT
TRBV6-1	TRBD1	once	TRBJ1-2	CASSDTGGSGYTF	TGTGCCAGCAGTGATACAGGGGGCTCTGGCTACACCTTC
TRBV6-5	TRBD1	.	TRBJ1-2	CASALQTGQGAGYTF	TGTGCCAGCGCCCTCCAAACGGGACAGGGGGCTGGCTACACCTTC
TRBV4-1	TRBD1	.	TRBJ2-3	CASSDEGALDTQYF	TGCGCCAGCAGCGACGAGGGGGCCTTGGATACGCAGTATTTT
TRBV13	.	.	TRBJ1-1	CASSLGAGYNTEAFF	TGTGCCAGCAGCTTAGGGGCAGGATATAACACTGAAGCTTTCTTT
TRBV4-2	.	.	TRBJ2-7	CASSQDLTTRVTVQYF	TGTGCCAGCAGCCAAGATCTAACGACCCGGGTCACGGTGCAGTACTTC
TRBV6-5	.	.	TRBJ2-7	CASTPFGGGSDEQYF	TGTGCCAGCACCCCCTTCGGTGGGGGCTCTGACGAGCAGTACTTC
TRBV9	.	.	TRBJ2-3	CASTPQGKGKDTQYF	TGTGCCAGCACCCCCCAGGGTAAAGGCAAAGATACGCAGTATTTT
TRBV19	.	.	TRBJ2-5	CASRSKGGTETQYF	TGTGCCAGTAGATCAAAGGGAGGAACAGAGACCCAGTACTTC
TRBV9	TRBD2	.	TRBJ2-1	CASSDVSGGGNNEQFF	TGTGCCAGCAGCGACGTTAGCGGGGGGGGAAACAATGAGCAGTTCTTC
TRBV7-9	.	once	TRBJ1-1	CASSQTREAFF	TGTGCCAGCAGTCAGACACGTGAAGCTTTCTTT
TRBV4-2	TRBD2	.	TRBJ2-7	CASSPATSGGSYEQYF	TGTGCCAGCAGCCCGGCGACTAGCGGGGGCTCCTACGAGCAGTACTTC
TRBV4-3	TRBD1	.	TRBJ1-5	CASSQSSDRHYSNQPQHF	TGCGCCAGCAGCCAATCTTCGGACAGGCATTATAGCAATCAGCCCCAGCATTTT
TRBV7-2	.	.	TRBJ2-3	CASSLRGSHTQYF	TGTGCCAGCAGCCTCCGGGGTTCGCATACGCAGTATTTT
TRBV25-1	.	.	TRBJ1-2	CASSELRGYTF	TGTGCCAGCAGTGAATTGCGGGGCTACACCTTC
TRBV19	TRBD1	.	TRBJ2-2	CASRLGTGHAGELFF	TGTGCCAGTAGGCTTGGGACAGGACACGCCGGGGAGCTGTTTTTT